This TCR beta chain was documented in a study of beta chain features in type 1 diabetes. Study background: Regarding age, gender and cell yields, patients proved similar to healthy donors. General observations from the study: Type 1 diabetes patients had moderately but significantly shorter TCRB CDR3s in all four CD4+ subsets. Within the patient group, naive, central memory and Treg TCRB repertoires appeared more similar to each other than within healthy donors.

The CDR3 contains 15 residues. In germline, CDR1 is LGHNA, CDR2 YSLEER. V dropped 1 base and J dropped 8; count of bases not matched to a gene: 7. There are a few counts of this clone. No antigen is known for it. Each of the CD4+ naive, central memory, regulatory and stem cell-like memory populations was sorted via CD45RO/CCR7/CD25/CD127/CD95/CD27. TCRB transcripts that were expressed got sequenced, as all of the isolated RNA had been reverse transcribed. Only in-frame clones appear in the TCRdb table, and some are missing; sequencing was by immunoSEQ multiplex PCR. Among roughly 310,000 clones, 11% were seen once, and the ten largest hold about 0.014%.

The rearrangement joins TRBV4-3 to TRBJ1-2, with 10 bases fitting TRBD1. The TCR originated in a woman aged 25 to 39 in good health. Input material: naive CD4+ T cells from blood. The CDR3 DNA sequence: TGCGCCAGCAGCCAAGCCGGGACAGGGGATGCGGGCTACACCTTC. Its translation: CASSQAGTGDAGYTF.